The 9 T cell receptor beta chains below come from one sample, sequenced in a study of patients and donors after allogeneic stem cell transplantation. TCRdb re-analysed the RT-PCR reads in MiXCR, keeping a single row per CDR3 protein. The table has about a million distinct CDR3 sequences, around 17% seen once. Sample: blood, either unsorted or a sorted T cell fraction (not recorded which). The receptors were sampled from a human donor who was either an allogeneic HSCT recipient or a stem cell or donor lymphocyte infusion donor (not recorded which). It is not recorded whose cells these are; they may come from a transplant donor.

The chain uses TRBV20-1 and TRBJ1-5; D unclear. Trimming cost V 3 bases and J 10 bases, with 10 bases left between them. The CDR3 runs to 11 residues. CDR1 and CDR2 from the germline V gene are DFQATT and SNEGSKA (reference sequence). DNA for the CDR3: TGCAGTGCTAGGGGGAAGGGACCCCAGCATTTT. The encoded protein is CSARGKGPQHF.

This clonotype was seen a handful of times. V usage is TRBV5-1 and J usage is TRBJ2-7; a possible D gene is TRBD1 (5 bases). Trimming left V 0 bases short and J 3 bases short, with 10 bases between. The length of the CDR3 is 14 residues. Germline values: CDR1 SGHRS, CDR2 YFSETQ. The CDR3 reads CASSLADSFYEQYF. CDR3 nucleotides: TGCGCCAGCAGCTTGGCTGACAGTTTCTACGAGCAGTACTTC.

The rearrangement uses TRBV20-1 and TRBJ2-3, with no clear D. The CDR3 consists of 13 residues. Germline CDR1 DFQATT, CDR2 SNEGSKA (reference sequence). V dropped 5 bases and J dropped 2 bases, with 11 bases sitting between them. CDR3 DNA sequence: TGCAGTGCTCTTGGATCAGCCACAGATACGCAGTATTTT. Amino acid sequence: CSALGSATDTQYF.

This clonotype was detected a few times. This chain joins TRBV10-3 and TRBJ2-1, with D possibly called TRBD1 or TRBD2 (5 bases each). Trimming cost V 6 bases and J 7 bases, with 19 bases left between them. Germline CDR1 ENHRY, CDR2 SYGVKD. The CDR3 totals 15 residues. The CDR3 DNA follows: TGTGCCATCAGCGGGGCGTGGCAGGGAATTAATGAGCAGTTCTTC. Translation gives CAISGAWQGINEQFF.

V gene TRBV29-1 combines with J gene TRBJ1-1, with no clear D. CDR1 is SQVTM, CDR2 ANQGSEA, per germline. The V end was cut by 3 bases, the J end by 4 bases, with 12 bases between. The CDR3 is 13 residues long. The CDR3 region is CSVESGIFTEAFF. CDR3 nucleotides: TGCAGCGTTGAGTCCGGGATCTTCACTGAAGCTTTCTTT.

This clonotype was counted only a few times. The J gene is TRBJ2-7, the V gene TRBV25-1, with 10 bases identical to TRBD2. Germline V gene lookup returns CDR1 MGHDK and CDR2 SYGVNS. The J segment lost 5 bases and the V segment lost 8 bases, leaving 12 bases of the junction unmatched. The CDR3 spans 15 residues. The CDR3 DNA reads TGTGCCAGCGGAGCATTGGGAGCGGGAGGGGACGAGCAGTACTTC. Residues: CASGALGAGGDEQYF.

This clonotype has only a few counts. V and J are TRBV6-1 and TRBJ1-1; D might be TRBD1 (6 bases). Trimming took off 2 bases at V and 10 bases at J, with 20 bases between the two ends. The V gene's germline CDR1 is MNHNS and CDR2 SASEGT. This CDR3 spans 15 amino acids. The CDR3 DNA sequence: TGTGCCAGCAGTGAACAGGGATCAGGGGCATCACGAGCTTTCTTT. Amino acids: CASSEQGSGASRAFF.

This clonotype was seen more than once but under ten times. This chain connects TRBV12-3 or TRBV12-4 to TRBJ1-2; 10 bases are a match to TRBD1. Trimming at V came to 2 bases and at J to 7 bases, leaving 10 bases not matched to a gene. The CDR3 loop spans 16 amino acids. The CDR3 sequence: CASSLRGQTGGSGYTF. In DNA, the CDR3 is TGTGCCAGCAGTTTAAGGGGACAGACAGGGGGCTCTGGCTACACCTTC.

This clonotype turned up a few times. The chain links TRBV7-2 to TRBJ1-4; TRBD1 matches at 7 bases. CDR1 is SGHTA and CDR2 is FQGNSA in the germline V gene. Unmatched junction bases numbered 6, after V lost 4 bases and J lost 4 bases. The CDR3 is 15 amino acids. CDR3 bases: TGTGCCAGCAGCTCGGGGACAGCGATTAATGAAAAACTGTTTTTT. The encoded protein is CASSSGTAINEKLFF.